The sequence of this T cell receptor (beta chain) was determined in a study of blood T cell repertoires in COVID-19 (dated by TCRdb to the early 2020s). Describing the broader study: Collaborator samples came from the United States, Italy and Spain and covered acute and convalescent phases of COVID-19. The material from the prospective study consisted of cDNA or gDNA derived from T cells, B-cell-depleted T cells, or PBMCs. Deeply sampled blood TCRbeta repertoires from subjects exposed to, actively infected with, or recovered from COVID-19 were included in the dataset. The repertoires were made available in a free public database intended to serve as a resource for research on the immune response to SARS-CoV-2. The samples were drawn from the first 160 participants of the ongoing ImmuneRACE study and from over a thousand subjects provided by 6 global collaborators. Nearly every sample came with metadata listing a de-identified subject ID, COVID-19 status, age in years and sex. HLA class I and class II types, where available, came from metadata supplied by the sample provider rather than from assay-based typing. On the study overall, not on this receptor specifically: The amount of clinical and demographic metadata varied by source and participant and was provided uncurated.

The immunoSEQ Assay, a bias-controlled multiplex PCR, was used to amplify TCRbeta CDR3 regions from genomic DNA. On the study's bioinformatics: The number of nucleated cells in each sample was estimated by amplification of reference gene primers within the assay. To quantify the absolute abundance of each unique TCRbeta CDR3 rearrangement, sequence reads were collapsed and filtered. For each sample, productive Simpson clonality was calculated as the square root of Simpson's diversity index across productive rearrangements. This immuneACCESS table, as held by TCRdb, lists in-frame sequences with V and J called but not all clones. Of the missing ones, under half trace to an unresolved V gene in checked studies; the others have no known cause. The V and J calls and clone size come from that table; D and trimming were worked out from the DNA. A total of under 75,000 clones appear in this sample, around 70% of them only once. The ten largest make up 18% of the sample.

V sheds 3 bases and J sheds 2 bases, leaving 7 bases between their ends. The cysteine opens and the phenylalanine closes a CDR3 of 13 amino acids. The DNA shown is the 39-base CDR3, in frame from base 1. According to the germline V gene, CDR1 reads KGHSH and CDR2 reads LQKENI. Whole blood was collected in K2EDTA tubes by collaborating institutions according to the institutions' own protocols. For TCRbeta analysis, collaborators shipped samples as frozen whole blood, isolated PBMCs, or DNA extracted from either of those sample types. About this clone itself: Which antigen it targets is not known. Base qualities are not recorded, but no much larger clone differs from it by a single base.

The sequence came from a woman between 45 and 65 years old with active or convalescent COVID-19. The rearrangement combines TRBV18 with TRBJ2-5; D gene: possibly TRBD1, on 6 matching bases. Sequencing used peripheral blood. CDR3 loop: CASSPGTQETQYF. Here is the DNA: TGTGCCAGCTCACCGGGGACACAAGAGACCCAGTACTTC.